The rows below give T cell receptor beta chains drawn from one sample of a study of blood T cell repertoires in COVID-19. Profiling relied on immunoSEQ multiplex PCR, and the TCRdb table lists in-frame clones only, not all of them. This sample carries roughly 44,000 clones, around 90% of them seen once, and the ten largest clones take 10% to 15%. Material: peripheral blood. These receptors came from a man at least 80 years old with acute or convalescent COVID-19. Each CDR3 is given with its conserved first and last residue. The D gene is left open where the match is weak. Some rows mark clone size as missing; the rest say once, few, many or name a class of expanded clone.

clone size: -; V gene: TRBV6-5; CDR3 length: 14; D gene: -; J gene: TRBJ2-3; CDR3 DNA: TGTGCCAGCAGTTACAAGGGGGAGACAGATACGCAGTATTTT; CDR3 protein: CASSYKGETDTQYF
clone size: -; V gene: TRBV19; CDR3 length: 13; D gene: TRBD2; J gene: TRBJ2-1; CDR3 DNA: TGTGCCAGTAGGGCTAGCGGGGGGCAAAGGCAGTTCTTC; CDR3 protein: CASRASGGQRQFF
clone size: few; V gene: TRBV6-2/TRBV6-3; CDR3 length: 14; D gene: -; J gene: TRBJ1-6; CDR3 DNA: TGTGCCAGCAGTCCCTACCTTCCGGATTCACCCCTCCACTTT; CDR3 protein: CASSPYLPDSPLHF
clone size: -; V gene: TRBV19; CDR3 length: 14; D gene: TRBD1; J gene: TRBJ1-6; CDR3 DNA: TGTGCCAGTAACCGGGGACAGGGGAATTCACCCCTCCACTTT; CDR3 protein: CASNRGQGNSPLHF
clone size: -; V gene: TRBV27; CDR3 length: 17; D gene: TRBD2; J gene: TRBJ2-1; CDR3 DNA: TGTGCCAGCAGTTTCGAGCGGGGGCCCTACTCCTACAATGAGCAGTTCTTC; CDR3 protein: CASSFERGPYSYNEQFF
clone size: -; V gene: TRBV5-1; CDR3 length: 16; D gene: TRBD2; J gene: TRBJ2-2; CDR3 DNA: TGCGCCAGCAGAAACCAGCGGGGGGGCCAACACGGGGAGCTGTTTTTT; CDR3 protein: CASRNQRGGQHGELFF
clone size: -; V gene: TRBV5-1; CDR3 length: 15; D gene: -; J gene: TRBJ1-2; CDR3 DNA: TGCGCCAGCAGCTTTAGCCCAGGGGATAACTATGGCTACACCTTC; CDR3 protein: CASSFSPGDNYGYTF
clone size: -; V gene: TRBV28; CDR3 length: 14; D gene: -; J gene: TRBJ1-4; CDR3 DNA: TGTGCCAGCAGTTTTTCCGGGACTACGGAAAAACTGTTTTTT; CDR3 protein: CASSFSGTTEKLFF
clone size: -; V gene: TRBV10-2; CDR3 length: 15; D gene: -; J gene: TRBJ1-5; CDR3 DNA: TGCGCCAGCAGTGATGGGCCGGCCGGGGGTCAGCCCCAGCATTTT; CDR3 protein: CASSDGPAGGQPQHF
clone size: few; V gene: TRBV2; CDR3 length: 13; D gene: -; J gene: TRBJ2-1; CDR3 DNA: TGTGCCAGCAGTGGCGTAGAAGACAATGAGCAGTTCTTC; CDR3 protein: CASSGVEDNEQFF
clone size: -; V gene: TRBV6-1; CDR3 length: 14; D gene: -; J gene: TRBJ1-5; CDR3 DNA: TGTGCCAGCAGTGAAGGAGTTTTCGATCAGCCCCAGCATTTT; CDR3 protein: CASSEGVFDQPQHF
clone size: once; V gene: TRBV19; CDR3 length: 14; D gene: TRBD1; J gene: TRBJ2-2; CDR3 DNA: TGTGCCAGTATGGGGACAGGTTTTACCGGGGAGCTGTTTTTT; CDR3 protein: CASMGTGFTGELFF
clone size: -; V gene: TRBV19; CDR3 length: 14; D gene: TRBD1; J gene: TRBJ1-6; CDR3 DNA: TGTGCCAGTAGACCAGGGGGCTACAATTCACCCCTCCACTTT; CDR3 protein: CASRPGGYNSPLHF
clone size: -; V gene: TRBV13; CDR3 length: 16; D gene: TRBD1; J gene: TRBJ1-3; CDR3 DNA: TGTGCCAGCAGCTTATTTGGACAGGGCGTAGGAAACACCATATATTTT; CDR3 protein: CASSLFGQGVGNTIYF
clone size: -; V gene: TRBV18; CDR3 length: 13; D gene: -; J gene: TRBJ2-3; CDR3 DNA: TGTGCCAGCTCACCAACCACAGGGGATACGCAGTATTTT; CDR3 protein: CASSPTTGDTQYF
clone size: -; V gene: TRBV10-2; CDR3 length: 13; D gene: TRBD1; J gene: TRBJ1-2; CDR3 DNA: TGCGCCAGCAAGGCGACAGGGGACTATGGCTACACCTTC; CDR3 protein: CASKATGDYGYTF
clone size: -; V gene: TRBV5-1; CDR3 length: 16; D gene: TRBD1; J gene: TRBJ1-4; CDR3 DNA: TGCGCCAGCAGCCCCCCAACAGGGGTCGGGGGTGAAAAACTGTTTTTT; CDR3 protein: CASSPPTGVGGEKLFF
clone size: -; V gene: TRBV2; CDR3 length: 15; D gene: -; J gene: TRBJ2-3; CDR3 DNA: TGTGCCAGCAGGGCCACGGAGGGGCAGGCAGATACGCAGTATTTT; CDR3 protein: CASRATEGQADTQYF
clone size: -; V gene: TRBV5-1; CDR3 length: 15; D gene: TRBD1; J gene: TRBJ2-5; CDR3 DNA: TGCGCCAGAGGAGTTGGGAGAGGGGGCGTACAGACCCAGTACTTC; CDR3 protein: CARGVGRGGVQTQYF
clone size: -; V gene: TRBV5-5; CDR3 length: 12; D gene: TRBD2; J gene: TRBJ2-5; CDR3 DNA: TGTGCCAGCAGCTCGGGAGGAGAGACCCAGTACTTC; CDR3 protein: CASSSGGETQYF
clone size: -; V gene: TRBV5-1; CDR3 length: 14; D gene: TRBD1; J gene: TRBJ2-7; CDR3 DNA: TGCGCCAGCAATCCGGGACAGGGGGCATACGAGCAGTACTTC; CDR3 protein: CASNPGQGAYEQYF
clone size: few; V gene: TRBV11-2; CDR3 length: 13; D gene: -; J gene: TRBJ1-2; CDR3 DNA: TGTGCCAGCAGCTTAGTTGAGTTCATTGGCTACACCTTC; CDR3 protein: CASSLVEFIGYTF
clone size: -; V gene: TRBV10-3; CDR3 length: 13; D gene: -; J gene: TRBJ2-5; CDR3 DNA: TGTGCCATCAGTGAGCCAGGCGAAGAGACCCAGTACTTC; CDR3 protein: CAISEPGEETQYF
clone size: -; V gene: TRBV15; CDR3 length: 16; D gene: TRBD2; J gene: TRBJ2-3; CDR3 DNA: TGTGCCACCAGCAGAGACCCGGGACTAGCTAGGGATACGCAGTATTTT; CDR3 protein: CATSRDPGLARDTQYF
clone size: -; V gene: TRBV19; CDR3 length: 15; D gene: TRBD1; J gene: TRBJ1-4; CDR3 DNA: TGTGCCAGTAGTAAAGGACAGGGCTCAAATGAAAAACTGTTTTTT; CDR3 protein: CASSKGQGSNEKLFF
clone size: -; V gene: TRBV28; CDR3 length: 16; D gene: -; J gene: TRBJ1-3; CDR3 DNA: TGTGCCAGCAGTTCCCTCGGTAGGGGGTCAGGAAACACCATATATTTT; CDR3 protein: CASSSLGRGSGNTIYF
clone size: -; V gene: TRBV5-1; CDR3 length: 16; D gene: -; J gene: TRBJ2-1; CDR3 DNA: TGCGCCAGCAGCTCGTGGGCGGCGTCGGGAGACAATGAGCAGTTCTTC; CDR3 protein: CASSSWAASGDNEQFF
clone size: -; V gene: TRBV30; CDR3 length: 13; D gene: TRBD1; J gene: TRBJ2-7; CDR3 DNA: TGTGCCTGGACTTCCGGGACAGCCTACGAGCAGTACTTC; CDR3 protein: CAWTSGTAYEQYF
clone size: -; V gene: TRBV19; CDR3 length: 13; D gene: TRBD1; J gene: TRBJ1-5; CDR3 DNA: TGTGCCAGTAGTGGGACAGGCAATCAGCCCCAGCATTTT; CDR3 protein: CASSGTGNQPQHF
clone size: -; V gene: TRBV10-2; CDR3 length: 16; D gene: TRBD1; J gene: TRBJ1-3; CDR3 DNA: TGCGCCAGCAGTGACCCCGGGACAGGGAGTGGAAACACCATATATTTT; CDR3 protein: CASSDPGTGSGNTIYF
clone size: -; V gene: TRBV29-1; CDR3 length: 13; D gene: TRBD1; J gene: TRBJ1-4; CDR3 DNA: TGCAGCGCCGGGACAGGTTTTAATGAAAAACTGTTTTTT; CDR3 protein: CSAGTGFNEKLFF
clone size: -; V gene: TRBV9; CDR3 length: 13; D gene: -; J gene: TRBJ2-5; CDR3 DNA: TGTGCCAGCAGCGTAGGTACTCAAGAGACCCAGTACTTC; CDR3 protein: CASSVGTQETQYF
clone size: -; V gene: TRBV30; CDR3 length: 14; D gene: -; J gene: TRBJ1-4; CDR3 DNA: TGTGCCTGGAGTGTACGACAGTTTAATGAAAAACTGTTTTTT; CDR3 protein: CAWSVRQFNEKLFF
clone size: -; V gene: TRBV6-5; CDR3 length: 15; D gene: -; J gene: TRBJ1-5; CDR3 DNA: TGTGCCAGCAGTCCATTGCAGGGAAGCAGTCAGCCCCAGCATTTT; CDR3 protein: CASSPLQGSSQPQHF
clone size: -; V gene: TRBV7-9; CDR3 length: 14; D gene: -; J gene: TRBJ2-7; CDR3 DNA: TGTGCCAGCAGCGGAGGGATACTCTCCTACGAGCAGTACTTC; CDR3 protein: CASSGGILSYEQYF
clone size: -; V gene: TRBV28; CDR3 length: 11; D gene: -; J gene: TRBJ1-5; CDR3 DNA: TGTGCCAGCAGCTCCGATCAGCCCCAGCATTTT; CDR3 protein: CASSSDQPQHF
clone size: -; V gene: TRBV18; CDR3 length: 14; D gene: -; J gene: TRBJ1-5; CDR3 DNA: TGTGCCAGCTCCCCAGGAGGGGCCAATCAGCCCCAGCATTTT; CDR3 protein: CASSPGGANQPQHF
clone size: -; V gene: TRBV9; CDR3 length: 14; D gene: TRBD1; J gene: TRBJ2-5; CDR3 DNA: TGTGCCAGCAGCCCCCGGACAGGGGCAGAGACCCAGTACTTC; CDR3 protein: CASSPRTGAETQYF
clone size: -; V gene: TRBV5-1; CDR3 length: 15; D gene: -; J gene: TRBJ2-2; CDR3 DNA: TGCGCCAGCAGCTCCGGACCGAGCGGCACCGGGGAGCTGTTTTTT; CDR3 protein: CASSSGPSGTGELFF
clone size: -; V gene: TRBV19; CDR3 length: 13; D gene: TRBD1; J gene: TRBJ1-5; CDR3 DNA: TGTGCCAGTAGTGGGACAGGGCCTCAGCCCCAGCATTTT; CDR3 protein: CASSGTGPQPQHF
clone size: -; V gene: TRBV19; CDR3 length: 12; D gene: -; J gene: TRBJ1-2; CDR3 DNA: TGTGCCAGTAGAAGGACAGTGGGTGGCTACACCTTC; CDR3 protein: CASRRTVGGYTF